This entry concerns a single T cell receptor (beta chain). Its target is not known. Ranging in age from about 6 to 95, the donors were healthy Caucasian individuals from Russia. The entry originates in a study of blood T cells in healthy people across ages. Primers used in a second PCR of roughly 6 to 12 cycles were a sample-barcoded 5' primer and a J-beta primer mix. The template-switch adaptor, which had 12 random nucleotides, put a tag on each cDNA molecule. TCRdb redid the calling of the 5' RACE reads with MiXCR, one entry per CDR3 protein. The table includes roughly 1.5 million distinct CDR3 sequences, 35% to 45% detected once. Per germline, CDR1 SQVTM and CDR2 ANQGSEA. This CDR3 spans 15 amino acids. V gave up 7 bases and J gave up 3 bases, with 20 bases separating them. Whole-study results and caveats: Compared with aged donors, long-lived donors showed fewer expanded clones, suggesting selection. Per million T cells, TCR beta diversity dropped about linearly as age rose.

The chain has TRBV29-1 and TRBJ2-3; possible D gene TRBD1, 6 bases. The sequence was collected from a woman aged 18-29 years in good health. What was sequenced was blood. The CDR3 region is CSATPGQIGTDTQYF. In DNA, the CDR3 is TGCAGCGCTACCCCAGGACAGATTGGGACAGATACGCAGTATTTT.